Following are 10 T cell receptor beta chains from one sample sequenced in a study of blood T cell repertoires in COVID-19. Assay: immunoSEQ multiplex PCR; the TCRdb copy retains only in-frame clones and omits some. The sample lists 80,000 to 100,000 clones; 75% to 85% were seen once. What was sequenced was peripheral blood. Receptors originate from a man between 65 and 85 years old with acute or convalescent COVID-19.

The chain is built from TRBV11-2 and TRBJ2-7; TRBD1 matches at 9 bases. The CDR3 has 16 residues. The ends lost 2 bases at V and 2 bases at J; junction bases unmatched: 7. CDR1 is SGHAT and CDR2 is FQNNGV in the germline V gene. The chain's CDR3 is CASSLNPGQGTYEQYF. CDR3 sequence (DNA): TGTGCCAGCAGCTTAAACCCCGGACAGGGGACCTACGAGCAGTACTTC.

This clone appeared a few times. CDR3 DNA: TGTGCCAGCAAGAGGGAGGAGGTGAACACTGAAGCTTTCTTT. Encoded protein: CASKREEVNTEAFF. The chain uses TRBV28 and TRBJ1-1; D is uncertain. This CDR3 spans 14 amino acids. The V gene's germline CDR1 is MDHEN and CDR2 SYDVKM. Trimming left V 7 bases short and J 0 bases short, with 12 bases between.

In its sample, this clone was seen many times. This CDR3 is CASSLGAGTGGHYEQYF. Written as DNA, the CDR3 is TGTGCCAGCAGCTTGGGTGCCGGGACAGGGGGTCACTACGAGCAGTACTTC. The chain is built from TRBV7-9 and TRBJ2-7; 11 bases are a match to TRBD1. V gave up 3 bases and J gave up 3 bases; unmatched junction bases: 10. The CDR3 is 17 amino acids. Germline V gene lookup returns CDR1 SEHNR and CDR2 FQNEAQ (reference sequence).

The chain couples TRBV5-6 to TRBJ2-7; 7 bases agree with TRBD1. Germline CDR1 is SGHDT and CDR2 is YYEEEE. V lost 3 bases, J lost 12 bases, and 12 bases stayed unmatched. The CDR3 covers 13 residues. The CDR3 reads CASSSHPGQSRYF. CDR3 DNA sequence: TGTGCCAGCAGCTCGCACCCGGGACAGTCCAGGTACTTC. Full variable domain (rest looked up from reference TRBV5-6 and TRBJ2-7): DAGVTQSPTHLIKTRGQQVTLRCSPKSGHDTVSWYQQALGQGPQFIFQYYEEEERQRGNFPDRFSGHQFPNYSSELNVNALLLGDSALYLCASSSHPGQSRYFGPGTRLTVT.

The rearrangement joins TRBV5-1 to TRBJ1-2, with D uncertain. The V end lost 0 bases, the J end lost 5 bases, and 14 bases lay between the germline ends. CDR1 is SGHRS and CDR2 is YFSETQ in the germline V gene. The CDR3 runs to 15 residues. CDR3 coding DNA: TGCGCCAGCAGCTTGGGACGGACGAGGGATTATGGCTACACCTTC. Its protein is CASSLGRTRDYGYTF.

This clone was observed a few times. V usage is TRBV19 and J usage is TRBJ1-5; D remains unclear. Trimming took 6 bases from V and 4 from J, leaving 7 bases between them. Germline loops: CDR1 LNHDA, CDR2 SQIVND (reference sequence). The length of the CDR3 is 12 residues. The CDR3 sequence: CASRGQNQPQHF. Written as DNA, the CDR3 is TGTGCCAGTAGGGGCCAAAATCAGCCCCAGCATTTT.

The J gene is TRBJ2-7, the V gene TRBV9; D gene unclear. This CDR3 comprises 14 residues. Trimming removed 0 bases at V and 2 bases at J, with 9 bases between. CDR1 SGDLS and CDR2 YYNGEE come from the germline V gene. CDR3 loop: CASSVEQNTYEQYF. CDR3 nucleotides: TGTGCCAGCAGCGTAGAACAGAACACCTACGAGCAGTACTTC.

This clone has just a few counts. The chain combines TRBV9 with TRBJ2-2; perhaps TRBD1 as D (5 bases). Germline CDR1 SGDLS, CDR2 YYNGEE. The CDR3 covers 12 residues. Trimming stripped 0 bases from V and 10 bases from J, with 7 bases between. CDR3 bases: TGTGCCAGCAGCGTAGAAGGGGTGGAGCTGTTTTTT. It translates to CASSVEGVELFF.

This clone was detected many times. V and J are TRBV19 and TRBJ1-5, with 10 bases that match TRBD1. Germline-derived CDR1 and CDR2 are LNHDA and SQIVND (reference sequence). With V trimmed by 4 bases and J by 6 bases, 6 bases remained unmatched. This CDR3 comprises 15 residues. The CDR3 DNA follows: TGTGCCAGTAGTAGGGTGGGACAGGGGAGTCAGCCCCAGCATTTT. Its protein is CASSRVGQGSQPQHF. Filled out from reference TRBV19 and TRBJ1-5, the complete variable domain reads DGGITQSPKYLFRKEGQNVTLSCEQNLNHDAMYWYRQDPGQGLRLIYYSQIVNDFQKGDIAEGYSVSREKKESFPLTVTSAQKNPTAFYLCASSRVGQGSQPQHFGDGTRLSIL.

CDR3 nucleotides: TGTGCCAGCAGCTACCTAGCGGGAGAGGGTGAGCAGTTCTTC. It encodes CASSYLAGEGEQFF. The chain carries TRBV7-8 and TRBJ2-1; the match to TRBD2 covers 10 bases. V dropped 4 bases and J dropped 9; count of bases not matched to a gene: 6. Germline V gene data show CDR1 as SGHVS and CDR2 as FQNEAQ. The CDR3 is made up of 14 amino acids. Drawing the rest from reference TRBV7-8 and TRBJ2-1, the complete variable domain is GAGVSQSPRYKVAKRGQDVALRCDPISGHVSLFWYQQALGQGPEFLTYFQNEAQLDKSGLPSDRFFAERPEGSVSTLKIQRTQQEDSAVYLCASSYLAGEGEQFFGPGTRLTVL.